This entry lists 25 T cell receptor beta chains sequenced from one sample in a study of PD-1 blockade in classical Hodgkin lymphoma. Brentuximab vedotin exposure varied, and every patient relapsed after autologous stem cell transplantation. Libraries were prepared by immunoSEQ multiplex PCR; TCRdb keeps only in-frame clonotypes and omits some of them. The data contain about 40,000 clones, around 87% of them singletons. Sequenced here: peripheral blood mononuclear cells (PBMCs), sampled at baseline. Every receptor here comes from a human donor with classical Hodgkin lymphoma.

The chain couples TRBV9 to TRBJ2-3; the D is unclear. Germline loops: CDR1 SGDLS, CDR2 YYNGEE. Trimming pared 1 base from V and 7 bases from J, leaving 10 bases between. The CDR3 consists of 13 residues. The DNA of the CDR3 is TGTGCCAGCAGCGTAAGAGGTGTGAATACGCAGTATTTT. It yields the protein CASSVRGVNTQYF.

This chain links TRBV6-6 with TRBJ2-3, with no clear D. The CDR3 covers 11 residues. Trimming left V 5 bases short and J 4 bases short, with 4 bases between. The germline gives CDR1 MNHNY, CDR2 SVGAGI (reference sequence). The CDR3 protein is CASSPSDTQYF. The CDR3 region has the DNA TGTGCCAGCAGTCCCTCAGATACGCAGTATTTT.

About this clone: At one boundary the junction diverges from the germline segment, which might be a read error. The chain is built from TRBV7-7 and TRBJ2-2; 10 bases are shared with TRBD2. Germline CDR1 is SSHAT and CDR2 is FNYEAQ (reference sequence). The CDR3 sequence is 16 residues long. CDR3 region: CASSRGLAANTGELFF. The CDR3 nucleotides are TGTGCTAGCAGCCGCGGACTAGCGGCGAACACCGGGGAGCTGTTTTTT.

The rearrangement uses TRBV5-6 and TRBJ1-4, with TRBD1 identical over 8 bases. V lost 1 base to trimming and J lost 12 bases; unmatched junction nucleotides: 2. This CDR3 comprises 12 residues. Germline V gives CDR1 SGHDT, CDR2 YYEEEE. For the CDR3, the DNA is TGTGCCAGCAGCTTGAACAGGGGGGAACTGTTTTTT. This codes for CASSLNRGELFF.

This clone has only one observation. The gene calls are TRBV10-3 and TRBJ2-7, with a possible D match to TRBD2 (5 bases). The CDR3 loop spans 17 amino acids. With 2 bases removed from V and 7 bases from J, the gap between germline ends came to 24 bases. CDR1 ENHRY and CDR2 SYGVKD come from the germline V gene. The CDR3 DNA sequence: TGTGCCATCAGTGAGCCGGCCAGCGGCGGCCCCCTGGGGGAGCAGTACTTC. It translates to CAISEPASGGPLGEQYF.

The genes are TRBV4-2 and TRBJ2-2; D perhaps matches TRBD1 (5 bases). The germline V gene encodes CDR1 LGHNA and CDR2 YNFKEQ. The CDR3 totals 15 residues. Trimming left V 0 bases short and J 6 bases short, with 11 bases between. The chain's CDR3 is CASSQDWAGSGELFF. The CDR3 region has the DNA TGTGCCAGCAGCCAAGATTGGGCAGGGTCCGGGGAGCTGTTTTTT.

The chain carries TRBV15 and TRBJ1-3, with D unclear. The ends were cut back, 1 base at V and 4 bases at J, with 11 bases in the middle. The CDR3 totals 15 residues. Germline CDR1 is LNHNV and CDR2 is YYDKDF (reference sequence). The CDR3: CATSRALGRGNTIYF. The CDR3 nucleotides are TGTGCCACCAGCAGAGCCCTCGGTCGCGGAAACACCATATATTTT.

The V gene is TRBV19, the J gene TRBJ2-7; 7 nucleotides agree with TRBD2. The V segment lost 1 base and the J segment 2 bases; nucleotides outside the gene matches: 5. This CDR3 is 15 amino acids long. The germline CDR1 and CDR2 sequences are LNHDA and SQIVND (reference sequence). The CDR3 DNA sequence: TGTGCCAGTAGTATAGGCGGGGGATGGGCCTACGAGCAGTACTTC. Amino acid sequence: CASSIGGGWAYEQYF.

V usage is TRBV28 and J usage is TRBJ2-3; D might be TRBD2 (6 bases). The germline V gene encodes CDR1 MDHEN and CDR2 SYDVKM. The CDR3 runs 17 residues. Trimming stripped 6 bases from V and 0 bases from J, with 19 bases between. The CDR3 loop is CASRLSGLITSTDTQYF. The CDR3 DNA sequence: TGTGCCAGCAGACTTAGCGGACTGATTACTAGCACAGATACGCAGTATTTT.

J is TRBJ1-6 and V is TRBV7-2, with a tentative D call TRBD1 (5 bases). V gave up 2 bases and J gave up 6 bases, with 11 bases separating them. The CDR3 covers 15 residues. Germline V gene sequence: CDR1 SGHTA, CDR2 FQGNSA. CDR3 loop: CASSLWQGPNSPLHF. CDR3 bases: TGTGCCAGCAGCTTATGGCAGGGACCTAATTCACCCCTCCACTTT.

This rearrangement joins TRBV6-5 to TRBJ2-7; the D is unclear. The CDR3 is 12 amino acids. Germline loops: CDR1 MNHEY, CDR2 SVGAGI. The V end lost 8 bases, the J end lost 3 bases, and 11 bases lay between the germline ends. CDR3 sequence (DNA): TGTGCCAGCCAGGCGCGAAACTACGAGCAGTACTTC. Its protein product is CASQARNYEQYF.

With respect to this clone: The CDR3 ends on some other residue instead of the conserved phenylalanine or tryptophan, so this is likely a read error. J is TRBJ1-1 and V is TRBV18, with D hard to call. Germline values: CDR1 KGHSH, CDR2 LQKENI. The germline V and J ends were trimmed by 6 bases and 1 base, with 12 bases remaining between them. This CDR3 has 14 residues. CDR3 DNA sequence: TGTGCCAGCTCGACACTGACAAGGAACACTGAAGCTTTCCTT. Protein sequence: CASSTLTRNTEAFL.

The V call is TRBV6-5, the J call TRBJ1-1; D is perhaps TRBD1 (5 bases). The V end lost 4 bases, the J end lost 4 bases, and 16 bases lay between the germline ends. The CDR3 has 15 residues. Germline V gene lookup returns CDR1 MNHEY and CDR2 SVGAGI. Written as DNA, the CDR3 is TGTGCCAGCAGTTTGGGGGGTGCTCCGATCACTGAAGCTTTCTTT. Translated: CASSLGGAPITEAFF.

V is TRBV5-1 and J is TRBJ2-1; D remains ambiguous. CDR3 length: 16 amino acids. Trimming removed 0 bases from V and 3 bases from J, with 13 bases in between. Germline V CDR1 and CDR2: SGHRS, YFSETQ. This CDR3 is CASSLAKAVRYNEQFF. Here the CDR3 DNA reads TGCGCCAGCAGCTTGGCCAAGGCAGTCCGCTACAATGAGCAGTTCTTC. Full variable domain (rest looked up from reference TRBV5-1 and TRBJ2-1): KAGVTQTPRYLIKTRGQQVTLSCSPISGHRSVSWYQQTPGQGLQFLFEYFSETQRNKGNFPGRFSGRQFSNSRSEMNVSTLELGDSALYLCASSLAKAVRYNEQFFGPGTRLTVL.

The rearrangement links TRBV28 to TRBJ1-5, with TRBD1 as a possible D gene (6 bases). V was clipped by 10 bases and J by 4 bases, with 23 bases between them. The CDR3 has 16 amino acids. The germline V gene has CDR1 MDHEN and CDR2 SYDVKM. The CDR3 sequence is CANIERARGLNQPQHF. The CDR3 DNA reads TGTGCCAACATCGAACGAGCCAGGGGTTTAAATCAGCCCCAGCATTTT.

Here the CDR3 reads CASSARFSGNTIYF. The DNA for the CDR3 is TGTGCCAGCAGCGCCCGGTTCTCTGGAAACACCATATATTTT. The chain links TRBV9 to TRBJ1-3; D is ambiguous. The CDR3 is 14 amino acids. Germline V gives CDR1 SGDLS, CDR2 YYNGEE. V was clipped by 3 bases and J by 0 bases, with 7 bases between them.

V and J are TRBV9 and TRBJ1-2; 7 bases agree with TRBD1. This CDR3 comprises 12 residues. Germline V CDR1 and CDR2: SGDLS, YYNGEE. The J segment lost 14 bases and the V segment lost 3 bases, leaving 10 bases of the junction unmatched. CDR3 region: CASSAKTGWPTF. In nucleotides, the CDR3 is TGTGCCAGCAGCGCGAAGACAGGGTGGCCAACCTTC. Complete variable domain (other parts from reference TRBV9 and TRBJ1-2): DSGVTQTPKHLITATGQRVTLRCSPRSGDLSVYWYQQSLDQGLQFLIQYYNGEERAKGNILERFSAQQFPDLHSELNLSSLELGDSALYFCASSAKTGWPTFGSGTRLTVV.

The chain is built from TRBV6-5 and TRBJ1-2; TRBD1 matches at 7 bases. The CDR3 loop spans 15 amino acids. CDR1 and CDR2 from the germline V gene are MNHEY and SVGAGI. The V gene end was trimmed by 5 bases and the J gene end by 6 bases; junction bases not matched to a gene: 12. The CDR3 nucleotides are TGTGCCAGCAGTCCTGATTTTAGGACAGGCCATGGCTACACCTTC. As protein: CASSPDFRTGHGYTF.

The table lists this clone with a count of one. The CDR3 DNA follows: TGTGCCAGCAGCTTGATTAGTGACAATGAGCAGTTCTTC. Translated: CASSLISDNEQFF. The chain links TRBV7-9 to TRBJ2-1; D remains unclear. The CDR3 length is 13 residues. V was cut by 3 bases and J by 5 bases, with 8 bases left in between. Germline V gene data show CDR1 as SEHNR and CDR2 as FQNEAQ (reference sequence).

The J gene is TRBJ2-7, the V gene TRBV6-5; 11 nucleotides agree with TRBD2. CDR3 length: 16 residues. The V and J ends lost 0 bases and 3 bases, in that order; junction bases with no gene match: 4. Looked up from germline, CDR1 is MNHEY and CDR2 is SVGAGI. CDR3 residues: CASSYSGLAEIYEQYF. CDR3 sequence (DNA): TGTGCCAGCAGTTACTCGGGACTAGCGGAAATCTACGAGCAGTACTTC.

The chain employs TRBV7-9 and TRBJ1-1, with TRBD1 matching over 10 bases. Germline V gene sequence: CDR1 SEHNR, CDR2 FQNEAQ (reference sequence). This CDR3 is built from 15 residues. Trimming at V came to 3 bases and at J to 4 bases, leaving 5 bases not matched to a gene. CDR3 residues: CASSFLRDRGTEAFF. The CDR3 DNA follows: TGTGCCAGCAGCTTCCTCCGGGACAGGGGCACTGAAGCTTTCTTT. The entire variable domain, with the rest obtained from reference TRBV7-9 and TRBJ1-1, is as follows: DTGVSQNPRHKITKRGQNVTFRCDPISEHNRLYWYRQTLGQGPEFLTYFQNEAQLEKSRLLSDRFSAERPKGSFSTLEIQRTEQGDSAMYLCASSFLRDRGTEAFFGQGTRLTVV.

This chain connects TRBV6-6 to TRBJ1-1; D not certain. Germline values: CDR1 MNHNY, CDR2 SVGAGI (reference sequence). This CDR3 comprises 11 residues. V lost 7 bases to trimming and J lost 1 base, with 4 bases between them. The CDR3 protein is CASMKNTEAFF. CDR3 nucleotide sequence: TGTGCCAGCATGAAGAACACTGAAGCTTTCTTT.

This rearrangement joins TRBV28 to TRBJ2-5; 8 bases fit TRBD2. There are 14 residues in the CDR3. Per germline, CDR1 MDHEN and CDR2 SYDVKM. With V trimmed by 3 bases and J by 4 bases, 4 bases remained unmatched. CDR3 coding DNA: TGTGCCAGCAGTTTTGGGCTAGCGGGAGAGACCCAGTACTTC. It is translated as CASSFGLAGETQYF.

This sequence joins TRBV15 and TRBJ1-2; 9 nucleotides align to TRBD1. Germline assignment: CDR1 LNHNV and CDR2 YYDKDF (reference sequence). V trimming: 5 bases; J trimming: 4 bases; junction bases outside the gene matches: 2. This CDR3 comprises 13 residues. The CDR3 reads CATSETGGYGYTF. The CDR3 nucleotides are TGTGCCACCAGCGAGACAGGGGGCTATGGCTACACCTTC.

The V and J genes are TRBV2 and TRBJ1-4; TRBD1 matches 9 bases. This CDR3 has 17 amino acids. The V and J ends lost 10 bases and 5 bases, in that order; junction bases with no gene match: 17. Germline V gene lookup returns CDR1 SNHLY and CDR2 FYNNEI. The CDR3 nucleotides are TGTGCCATCAACCCTCTTGCCTCCGGGACAGGGAATGAAAAACTGTTTTTT. Translated: CAINPLASGTGNEKLFF.